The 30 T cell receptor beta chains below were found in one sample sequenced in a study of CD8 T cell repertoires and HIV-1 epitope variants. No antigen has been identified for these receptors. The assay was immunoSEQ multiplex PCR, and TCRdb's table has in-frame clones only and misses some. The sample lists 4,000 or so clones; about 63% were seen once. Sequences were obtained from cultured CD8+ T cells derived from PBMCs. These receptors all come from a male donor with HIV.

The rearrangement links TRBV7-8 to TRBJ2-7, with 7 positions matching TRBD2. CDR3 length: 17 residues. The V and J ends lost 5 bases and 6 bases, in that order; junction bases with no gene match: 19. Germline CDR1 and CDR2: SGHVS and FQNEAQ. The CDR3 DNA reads TGTGCCAGCAGCCCAGCCCACCGACTAGCTGCTGAGTTCGAGCAGTACTTC. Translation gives CASSPAHRLAAEFEQYF.

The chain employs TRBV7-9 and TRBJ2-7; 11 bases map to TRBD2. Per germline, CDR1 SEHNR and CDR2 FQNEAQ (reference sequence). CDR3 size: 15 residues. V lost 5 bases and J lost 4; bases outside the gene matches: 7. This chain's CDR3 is CASSRSGRAEYEQYF. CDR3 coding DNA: TGTGCCAGCAGCCGTAGCGGGAGGGCTGAGTACGAGCAGTACTTC. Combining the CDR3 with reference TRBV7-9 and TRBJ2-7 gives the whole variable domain DTGVSQNPRHKITKRGQNVTFRCDPISEHNRLYWYRQTLGQGPEFLTYFQNEAQLEKSRLLSDRFSAERPKGSFSTLEIQRTEQGDSAMYLCASSRSGRAEYEQYFGPGTRLTVT.

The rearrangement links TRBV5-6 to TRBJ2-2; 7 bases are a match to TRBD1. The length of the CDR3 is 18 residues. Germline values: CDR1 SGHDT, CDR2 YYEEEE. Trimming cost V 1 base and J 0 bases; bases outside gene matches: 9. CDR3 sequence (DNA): TGTGCCAGCAGCTTGTTAGGAGCCGGGACAGCGAACACCGGGGAGCTGTTTTTT. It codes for CASSLLGAGTANTGELFF.

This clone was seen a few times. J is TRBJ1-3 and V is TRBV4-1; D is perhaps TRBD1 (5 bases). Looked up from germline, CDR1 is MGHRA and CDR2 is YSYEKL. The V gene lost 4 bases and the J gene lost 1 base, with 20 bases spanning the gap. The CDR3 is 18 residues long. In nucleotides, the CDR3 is TGCGCCAGCAGCCCAGGTCATTTGGCCGACAGTTCTGGAAACACCATATATTTT. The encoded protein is CASSPGHLADSSGNTIYF.

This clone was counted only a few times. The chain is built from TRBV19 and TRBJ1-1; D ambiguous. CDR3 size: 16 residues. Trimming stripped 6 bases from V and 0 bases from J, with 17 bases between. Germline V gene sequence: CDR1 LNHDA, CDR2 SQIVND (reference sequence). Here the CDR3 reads CASRVFGPSMNTEAFF. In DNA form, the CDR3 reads TGTGCCAGTAGGGTCTTTGGACCTAGCATGAACACTGAAGCTTTCTTT.

The CDR3 region has the DNA TGCGCCAGCAAGTATGACGGGACTGGGACTGAAGCTTTCTTT. It encodes CASKYDGTGTEAFF. The gene calls are TRBV5-1 and TRBJ1-1; TRBD1 might be the D (5 bases). Germline V CDR1 and CDR2: SGHRS, YFSETQ. The CDR3 length is 14 residues. Deletions cut 6 bases from V and 5 bases from J, with 17 bases between.

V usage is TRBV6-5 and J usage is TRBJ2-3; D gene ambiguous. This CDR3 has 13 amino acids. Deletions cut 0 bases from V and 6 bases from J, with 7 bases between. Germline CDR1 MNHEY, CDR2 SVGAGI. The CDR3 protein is CASSYSPKDTQYF. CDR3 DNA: TGTGCCAGCAGTTACTCCCCGAAGGATACGCAGTATTTT.

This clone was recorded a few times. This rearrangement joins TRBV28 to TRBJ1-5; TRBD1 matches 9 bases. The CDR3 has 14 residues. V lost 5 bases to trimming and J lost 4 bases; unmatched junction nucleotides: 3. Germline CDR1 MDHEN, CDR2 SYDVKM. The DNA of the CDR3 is TGTGCCAGCAGTCTCGGGACAGGGAATCAGCCCCAGCATTTT. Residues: CASSLGTGNQPQHF.

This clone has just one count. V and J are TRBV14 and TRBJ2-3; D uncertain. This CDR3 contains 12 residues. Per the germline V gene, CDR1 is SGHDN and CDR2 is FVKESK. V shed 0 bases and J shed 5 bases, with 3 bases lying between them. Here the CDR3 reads CASSQDEDTQYF. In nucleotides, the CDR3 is TGTGCCAGCAGCCAAGACGAAGATACGCAGTATTTT.

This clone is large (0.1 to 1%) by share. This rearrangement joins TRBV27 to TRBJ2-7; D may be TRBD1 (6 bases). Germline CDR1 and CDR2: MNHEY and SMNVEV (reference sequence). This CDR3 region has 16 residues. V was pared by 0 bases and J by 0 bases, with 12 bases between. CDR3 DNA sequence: TGTGCCAGCAGTTTATCACAGGGAACCCTCTCCTACGAGCAGTACTTC. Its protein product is CASSLSQGTLSYEQYF.

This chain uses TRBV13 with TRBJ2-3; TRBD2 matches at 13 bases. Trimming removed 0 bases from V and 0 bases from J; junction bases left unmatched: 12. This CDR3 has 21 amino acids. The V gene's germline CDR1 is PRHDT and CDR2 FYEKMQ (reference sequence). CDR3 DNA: TGTGCCAGCAGCTTAGGACCACTAGGGACTAGCGGGGAATCTAGCACAGATACGCAGTATTTT. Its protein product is CASSLGPLGTSGESSTDTQYF.

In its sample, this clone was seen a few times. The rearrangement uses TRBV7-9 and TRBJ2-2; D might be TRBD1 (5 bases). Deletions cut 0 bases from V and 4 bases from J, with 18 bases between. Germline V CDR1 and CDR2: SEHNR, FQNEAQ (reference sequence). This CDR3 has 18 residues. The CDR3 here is CASSLAPGFRGGTGELFF. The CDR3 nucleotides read TGTGCCAGCAGCTTAGCCCCTGGATTTAGGGGTGGCACCGGGGAGCTGTTTTTT.

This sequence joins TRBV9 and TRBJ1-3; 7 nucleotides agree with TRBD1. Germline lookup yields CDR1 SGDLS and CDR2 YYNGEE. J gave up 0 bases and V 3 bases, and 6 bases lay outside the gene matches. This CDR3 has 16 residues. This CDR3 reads CASSAGTESSGNTIYF. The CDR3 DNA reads TGTGCCAGCAGCGCCGGGACAGAAAGCTCTGGAAACACCATATATTTT.

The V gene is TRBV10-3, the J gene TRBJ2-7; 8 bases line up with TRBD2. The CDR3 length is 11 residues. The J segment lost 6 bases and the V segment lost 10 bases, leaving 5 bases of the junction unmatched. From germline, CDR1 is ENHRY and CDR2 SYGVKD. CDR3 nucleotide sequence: TGTGCCACCTCCGCGGGGGGCGAGCAGTACTTC. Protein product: CATSAGGEQYF.

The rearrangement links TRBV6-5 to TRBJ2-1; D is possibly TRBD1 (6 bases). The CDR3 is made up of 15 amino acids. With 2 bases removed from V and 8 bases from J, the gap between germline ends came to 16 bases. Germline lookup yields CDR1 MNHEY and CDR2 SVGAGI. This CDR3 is CASSYGGRGYDEQFF. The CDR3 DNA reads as TGTGCCAGCAGTTACGGGGGCAGGGGTTATGATGAGCAGTTCTTC.

CDR3 bases: TGTGCCAGCAGTTTAGAACAGGCATATCAGCCCCAGCATTTT. Encoded protein: CASSLEQAYQPQHF. V usage is TRBV28 and J usage is TRBJ1-5, with D possibly being TRBD1 (5 bases). V was pared by 2 bases and J by 5 bases, with 10 bases between. CDR3 length: 14 residues. The germline V gene encodes CDR1 MDHEN and CDR2 SYDVKM.

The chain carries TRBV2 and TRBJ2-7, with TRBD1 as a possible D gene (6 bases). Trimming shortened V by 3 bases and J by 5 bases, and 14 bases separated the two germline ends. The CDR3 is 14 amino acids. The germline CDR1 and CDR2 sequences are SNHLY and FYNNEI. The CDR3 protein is CASSDYGQRDEQYF. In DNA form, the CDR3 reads TGTGCCAGCAGTGACTACGGACAGCGCGACGAGCAGTACTTC.

As DNA, the CDR3 is TGTGCCAGCAGTGACAATGAGCAGTTCTTC. It codes for CASSDNEQFF. This sequence joins TRBV6-6 and TRBJ2-1; unclear D gene. Per the germline V gene, CDR1 is MNHNY and CDR2 is SVGAGI (reference sequence). This CDR3 comprises 10 residues. V was pared by 5 bases and J by 5 bases, with 1 base between.

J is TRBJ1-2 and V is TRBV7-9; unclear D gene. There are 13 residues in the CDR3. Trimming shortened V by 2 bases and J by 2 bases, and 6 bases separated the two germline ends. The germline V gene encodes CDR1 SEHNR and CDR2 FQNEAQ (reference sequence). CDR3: CASSLTENYGYTF. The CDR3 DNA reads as TGTGCCAGCAGCTTAACCGAAAACTATGGCTACACCTTC.

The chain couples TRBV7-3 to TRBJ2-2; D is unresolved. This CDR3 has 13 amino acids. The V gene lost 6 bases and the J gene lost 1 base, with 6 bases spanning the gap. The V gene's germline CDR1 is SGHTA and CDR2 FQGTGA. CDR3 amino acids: CASRSRNTGELFF. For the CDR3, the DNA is TGTGCCAGCAGGAGCAGGAACACCGGGGAGCTGTTTTTT.

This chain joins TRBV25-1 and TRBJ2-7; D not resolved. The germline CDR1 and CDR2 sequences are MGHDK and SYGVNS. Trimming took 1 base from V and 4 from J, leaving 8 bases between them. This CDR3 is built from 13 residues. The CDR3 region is CASSESVYYEQYF. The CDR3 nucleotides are TGTGCCAGCAGTGAATCTGTGTATTACGAGCAGTACTTC.

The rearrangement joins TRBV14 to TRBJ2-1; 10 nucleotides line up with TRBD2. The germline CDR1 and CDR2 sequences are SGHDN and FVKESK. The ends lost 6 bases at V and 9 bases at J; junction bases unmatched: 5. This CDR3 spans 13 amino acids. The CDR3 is CASRLAGEGEQFF. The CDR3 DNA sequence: TGTGCCAGCAGGCTAGCGGGAGAAGGTGAGCAGTTCTTC.

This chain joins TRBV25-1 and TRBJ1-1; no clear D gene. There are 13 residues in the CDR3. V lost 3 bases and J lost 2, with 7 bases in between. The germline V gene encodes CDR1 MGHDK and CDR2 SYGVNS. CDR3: CASSEGTNTEAFF. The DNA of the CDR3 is TGTGCCAGCAGTGAGGGCACAAACACTGAAGCTTTCTTT.

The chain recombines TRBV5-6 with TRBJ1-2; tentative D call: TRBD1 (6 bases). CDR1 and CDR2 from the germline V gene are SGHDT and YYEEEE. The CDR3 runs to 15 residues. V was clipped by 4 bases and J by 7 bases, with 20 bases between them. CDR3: CASSHTSRTAAGYTF. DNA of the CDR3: TGTGCCAGCAGCCATACATCTAGGACAGCAGCTGGCTACACCTTC. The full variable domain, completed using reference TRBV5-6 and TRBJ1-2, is DAGVTQSPTHLIKTRGQQVTLRCSPKSGHDTVSWYQQALGQGPQFIFQYYEEEERQRGNFPDRFSGHQFPNYSSELNVNALLLGDSALYLCASSHTSRTAAGYTFGSGTRLTVV.

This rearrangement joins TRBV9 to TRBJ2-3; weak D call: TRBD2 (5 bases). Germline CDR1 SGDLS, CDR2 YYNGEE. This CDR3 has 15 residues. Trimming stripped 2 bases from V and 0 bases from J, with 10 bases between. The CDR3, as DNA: TGTGCCAGCAGCGTGGGCGGGCCTAGCACAGATACGCAGTATTTT. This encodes CASSVGGPSTDTQYF.

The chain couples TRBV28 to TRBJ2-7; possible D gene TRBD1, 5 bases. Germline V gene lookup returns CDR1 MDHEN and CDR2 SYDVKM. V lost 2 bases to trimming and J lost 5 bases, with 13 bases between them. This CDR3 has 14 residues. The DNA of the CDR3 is TGTGCCAGCAGTTTAGATCAGGGTCTCAACGAGCAGTACTTC. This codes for CASSLDQGLNEQYF.

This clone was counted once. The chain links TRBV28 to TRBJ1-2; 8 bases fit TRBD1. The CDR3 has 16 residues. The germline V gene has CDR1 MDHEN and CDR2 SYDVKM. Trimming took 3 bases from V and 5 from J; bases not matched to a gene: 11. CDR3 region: CASSLDREVKGYGYTF. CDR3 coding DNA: TGTGCCAGCAGTTTGGACAGGGAAGTGAAAGGTTATGGCTACACCTTC.

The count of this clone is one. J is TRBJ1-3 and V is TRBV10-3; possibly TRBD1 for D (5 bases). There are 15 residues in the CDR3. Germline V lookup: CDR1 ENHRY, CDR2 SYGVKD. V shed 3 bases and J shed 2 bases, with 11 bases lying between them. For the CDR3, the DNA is TGTGCCATCAGTGAAACAGGTCGCCCTGGAAACACCATATATTTT. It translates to CAISETGRPGNTIYF.

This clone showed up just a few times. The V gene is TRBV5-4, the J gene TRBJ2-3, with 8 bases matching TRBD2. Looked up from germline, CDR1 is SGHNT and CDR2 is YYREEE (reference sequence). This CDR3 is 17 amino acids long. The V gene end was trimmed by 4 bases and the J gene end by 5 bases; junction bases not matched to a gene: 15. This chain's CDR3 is CASSNFNRAGGQDTQYF. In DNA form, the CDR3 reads TGTGCCAGCAGCAACTTTAACAGGGCGGGGGGACAAGATACGCAGTATTTT.

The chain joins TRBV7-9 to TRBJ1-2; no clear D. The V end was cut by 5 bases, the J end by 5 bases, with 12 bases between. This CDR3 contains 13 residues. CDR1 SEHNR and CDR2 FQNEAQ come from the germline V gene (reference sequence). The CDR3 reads CASSHHRGYGYTF. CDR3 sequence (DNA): TGTGCCAGCAGCCATCACCGGGGTTATGGCTACACCTTC.